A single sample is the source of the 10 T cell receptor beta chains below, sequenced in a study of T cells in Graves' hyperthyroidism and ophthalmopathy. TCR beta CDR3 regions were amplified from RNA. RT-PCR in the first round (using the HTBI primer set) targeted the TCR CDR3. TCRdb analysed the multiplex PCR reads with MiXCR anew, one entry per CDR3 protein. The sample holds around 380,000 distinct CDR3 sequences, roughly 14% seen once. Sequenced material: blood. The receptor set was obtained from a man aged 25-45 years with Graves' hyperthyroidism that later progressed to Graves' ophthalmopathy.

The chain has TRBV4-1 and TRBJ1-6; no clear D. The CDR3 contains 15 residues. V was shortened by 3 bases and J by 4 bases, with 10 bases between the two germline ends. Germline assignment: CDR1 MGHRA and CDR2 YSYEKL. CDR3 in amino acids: CASSHSGPYNSPLHF. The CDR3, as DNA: TGCGCCAGCAGCCATTCCGGGCCATATAATTCACCCCTCCACTTT.

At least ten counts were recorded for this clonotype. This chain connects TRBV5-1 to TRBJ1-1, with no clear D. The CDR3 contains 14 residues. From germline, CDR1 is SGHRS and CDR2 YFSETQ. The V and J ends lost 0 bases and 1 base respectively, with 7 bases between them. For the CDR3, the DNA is TGCGCCAGCAGCTTGGGATTTGAGAACACTGAAGCTTTCTTT. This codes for CASSLGFENTEAFF.

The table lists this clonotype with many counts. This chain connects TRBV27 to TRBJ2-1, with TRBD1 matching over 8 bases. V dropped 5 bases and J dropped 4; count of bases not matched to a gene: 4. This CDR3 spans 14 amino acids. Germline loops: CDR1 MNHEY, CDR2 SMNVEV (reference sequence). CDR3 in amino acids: CASSGQGWYNEQFF. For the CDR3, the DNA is TGTGCCAGCAGTGGACAGGGATGGTACAATGAGCAGTTCTTC.

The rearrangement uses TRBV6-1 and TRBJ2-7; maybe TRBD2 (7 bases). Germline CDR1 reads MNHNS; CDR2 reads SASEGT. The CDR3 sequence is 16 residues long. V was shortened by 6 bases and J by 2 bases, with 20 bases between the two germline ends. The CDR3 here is CASSPGGGAAPYEQYF. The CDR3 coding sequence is TGTGCCAGCAGCCCCGGTGGGGGGGCCGCTCCCTACGAGCAGTACTTC.

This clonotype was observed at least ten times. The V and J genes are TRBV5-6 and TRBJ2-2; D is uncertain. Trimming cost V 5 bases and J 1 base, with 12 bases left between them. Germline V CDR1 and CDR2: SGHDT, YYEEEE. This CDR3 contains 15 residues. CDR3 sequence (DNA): TGTGCCAGCAGTTTTCCCGGGTGGAACACCGGGGAGCTGTTTTTT. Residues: CASSFPGWNTGELFF.

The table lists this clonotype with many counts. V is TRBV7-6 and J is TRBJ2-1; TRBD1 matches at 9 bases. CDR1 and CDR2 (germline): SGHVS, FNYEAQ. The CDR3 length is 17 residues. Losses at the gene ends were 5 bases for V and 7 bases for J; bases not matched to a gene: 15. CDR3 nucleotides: TGTGCCAGCAGCGTCTGGTCGCGGGACAGGGATGGGAATGAGCAGTTCTTC. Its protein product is CASSVWSRDRDGNEQFF.

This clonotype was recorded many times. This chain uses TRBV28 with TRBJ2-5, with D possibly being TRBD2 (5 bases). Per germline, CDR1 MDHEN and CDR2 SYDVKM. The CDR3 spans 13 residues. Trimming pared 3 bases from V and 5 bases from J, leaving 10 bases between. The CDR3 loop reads CASSLGSGETQYF. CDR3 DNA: TGTGCCAGCAGTTTGGGTTCGGGGGAGACCCAGTACTTC.

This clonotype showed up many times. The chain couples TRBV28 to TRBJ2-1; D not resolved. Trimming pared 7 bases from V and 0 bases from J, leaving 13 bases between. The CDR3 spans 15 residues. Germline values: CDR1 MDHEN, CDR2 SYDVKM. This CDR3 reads CASTPQVSSYNEQFF. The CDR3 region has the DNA TGTGCCAGCACCCCTCAGGTTAGCTCCTACAATGAGCAGTTCTTC.

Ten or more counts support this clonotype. CDR3 sequence reads: CASRGGEYGYTF. Here the CDR3 DNA reads TGTGCCAGCAGGGGGGGGGAGTATGGCTACACCTTC. V gene TRBV12-3 or TRBV12-4 combines with J gene TRBJ1-2, with D maybe TRBD1 (5 bases). V was pared by 6 bases and J by 5 bases, with 10 bases between. The CDR3 is 12 amino acids.

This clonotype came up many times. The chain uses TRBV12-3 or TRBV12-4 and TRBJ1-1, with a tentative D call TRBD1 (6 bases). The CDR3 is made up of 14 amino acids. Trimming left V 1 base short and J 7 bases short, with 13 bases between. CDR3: CASSLVGGPIEAFF. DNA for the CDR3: TGTGCCAGCAGTTTAGTTGGGGGGCCTATTGAAGCTTTCTTT.